Listed here are 25 T cell receptor beta chains from one sample, sequenced in a study of T-cell memory formation after mild COVID-19. TCRdb redid the calling of the 5' RACE reads with MiXCR, one entry per CDR3 protein. In the table there are 200,000 to 300,000 distinct CDR3 sequences, approximately 10% of which are singletons. Source material: PBMCs or a T cell subset sorted from them (not recorded which). These receptors all stem from a man between 18 and 35 years old who had mild COVID-19 (a few samples of this study predate the infection). Cell type and time point are not known.

The chain recombines TRBV6-5 with TRBJ1-2; TRBD1 matches 10 bases. In germline, CDR1 is MNHEY, CDR2 SVGAGI. There are 15 residues in the CDR3. Germline trimming cut 6 bases from V and 11 bases from J; bases unmatched to any gene: 15. CDR3 sequence: CASSTTGTGEGPYTF. DNA of the CDR3: TGTGCCAGCAGCACCACCGGGACAGGGGAAGGACCTTACACCTTC.

This chain links TRBV20-1 with TRBJ2-1; 7 positions match TRBD1. The CDR3 is 12 amino acids. V gave up 5 bases and J gave up 9 bases; unmatched junction bases: 7. Per the germline V gene, CDR1 is DFQATT and CDR2 is SNEGSKA (reference sequence). In DNA form, the CDR3 reads TGCAGTGCTGGACAGGCCGGTGGTGAGCAGTTCTTC. Translated: CSAGQAGGEQFF.

V is TRBV7-2 and J is TRBJ2-7, with TRBD1 matching over 7 bases. With 1 base clipped from V and 0 bases from J, the junction kept 3 bases outside the gene matches. This CDR3 is 15 amino acids long. The germline V gene encodes CDR1 SGHTA and CDR2 FQGNSA. Here the CDR3 DNA reads TGTGCCAGCAGCTTAGGAGGGGGCGCCTCCTACGAGCAGTACGTC. Translating gives CASSLGGGASYEQYV.

This clonotype was recorded many times. J is TRBJ2-5 and V is TRBV20-1, with D uncertain. The CDR3 runs to 12 residues. Between the trimmed V and J ends, which lost 4 bases and 3 bases, there was a span of 9 bases. Looked up from germline, CDR1 is DFQATT and CDR2 is SNEGSKA (reference sequence). The CDR3 reads CSATWVEETQYF. For the CDR3, the DNA is TGCAGTGCTACGTGGGTTGAAGAGACCCAGTACTTC.

Ten or more counts support this clonotype. CDR3 protein: CASRGPPDRAGEQYF. In DNA, the CDR3 is TGTGCCAGCAGGGGGCCGCCCGACAGGGCGGGCGAGCAGTACTTC. J is TRBJ2-7 and V is TRBV27; TRBD1 matches 7 bases. The CDR3 is made up of 15 amino acids. J lost 6 bases, V lost 6 bases, and 14 bases had no gene match. CDR1 is MNHEY and CDR2 is SMNVEV in the germline V gene (reference sequence).

This clonotype was seen a few times. The limits of the CDR3 on the DNA are not certain, so only TCRdb's listed CDR3 is given. The V and J genes are TRBV7-2 and TRBJ1-2; the DNA was not used to check the table's D call, TRBD1. The CDR3 region is 16 residues in length, termini included. Germline CDR1 SGHTA, CDR2 FQGNSA. The CDR3 spells CASSLVATGSDRGLTF.

The rearrangement links TRBV19 to TRBJ1-1, with D possibly matching TRBD1 (5 bases). Trimming removed 5 bases at V and 6 bases at J, with 13 bases between. Germline V gives CDR1 LNHDA, CDR2 SQIVND (reference sequence). The CDR3 sequence is 13 residues long. The CDR3 reads CASSLTVGAEAFF. The CDR3 DNA sequence: TGTGCCAGTAGTCTGACAGTGGGCGCTGAAGCTTTCTTT.

The V and J genes are TRBV24-1 and TRBJ2-5; 7 bases are a match to TRBD2. There are 16 residues in the CDR3. CDR1 and CDR2 (germline): KGHDR, SFDVKD. After removal of 3 bases from V and 2 bases from J, the junction contained 8 bases not matched to a gene. For the CDR3, the DNA is TGTGCCACCAGTGATCGTTCCTGGGGGGGGCAAGAGACCCAGTACTTC. This codes for CATSDRSWGGQETQYF.

This clonotype was detected only a few times. V usage is TRBV20-1 and J usage is TRBJ1-1, with 11 bases lining up with TRBD1. Germline V gene lookup returns CDR1 DFQATT and CDR2 SNEGSKA (reference sequence). The CDR3 is 16 residues long. The ends lost 5 bases at V and 0 bases at J; junction bases unmatched: 8. The CDR3 spells CSARRTGGSMNTEAFF. CDR3 nucleotides: TGCAGTGCTCGCAGGACAGGGGGCTCCATGAACACTGAAGCTTTCTTT.

The genes are TRBV5-6 and TRBJ2-5; 12 nucleotides match TRBD2. From germline, CDR1 is SGHDT and CDR2 YYEEEE. Trimming took 0 bases from V and 5 from J; bases not matched to a gene: 2. The CDR3 is 15 amino acids. The CDR3 bases are TGTGCCAGCAGCTTGGTAACTAGCGGGGGGGAGACCCAGTACTTC. It translates to CASSLVTSGGETQYF.

The gene calls are TRBV12-5 and TRBJ2-1, with D possibly being TRBD1 (6 bases). V dropped 7 bases and J dropped 0 bases, with 13 bases sitting between them. The CDR3 consists of 15 residues. Germline V gives CDR1 LGHNT, CDR2 FRNRAP. The CDR3 sequence: CASATGSGSYNEQFF. As DNA, the CDR3 is TGTGCTAGTGCCACAGGGTCGGGCTCCTACAATGAGCAGTTCTTC.

This clonotype was detected many times. V usage is TRBV6-6 and J usage is TRBJ1-2, with D unclear. This CDR3 contains 11 residues. Trimming removed 5 bases from V and 2 bases from J, with 3 bases in between. CDR1 and CDR2 (germline): MNHNY, SVGAGI (reference sequence). CDR3 coding DNA: TGTGCCAGCAGTCCAAACTATGGCTACACCTTC. Translation gives CASSPNYGYTF.

This clonotype appeared a few times. The genes are TRBV5-5 and TRBJ2-1; no firm D call. V lost 1 base, J lost 6 bases, and 11 bases lay in between. The CDR3 spans 14 residues. Germline CDR1 is SGHKS and CDR2 is YYEKEE (reference sequence). The CDR3 bases are TGTGCCAGCAGCTTGTTGGTGACCGGCAATGAGCAGTTCTTC. Encoded protein: CASSLLVTGNEQFF.

The sample holds many counts of this clonotype. The chain uses TRBV6-4 and TRBJ2-3; D not certain. V lost 0 bases and J 3 bases, leaving 7 bases between the germline ends. CDR3 length: 14 amino acids. Germline loops: CDR1 MRHNA, CDR2 SNTAGT. CDR3 sequence (DNA): TGTGCCAGCAGTGACTCGAAAGGGACAGATACGCAGTATTTT. This encodes CASSDSKGTDTQYF.

This clonotype was seen a handful of times. This sequence joins TRBV12-3 or TRBV12-4 and TRBJ2-7, with 8 bases identical to TRBD1. The CDR3 contains 13 residues. After removal of 5 bases from V and 2 bases from J, the junction contained 2 bases not matched to a gene. CDR3 sequence reads: CASSTRGPYEQYF. CDR3 coding DNA: TGTGCCAGCAGTACCAGGGGGCCCTACGAGCAGTACTTC.

The rearrangement joins TRBV7-2 to TRBJ2-3; D is uncertain. The CDR3 is 13 amino acids. From germline, CDR1 is SGHTA and CDR2 FQGNSA. Trimming stripped 1 base from V and 5 bases from J, with 7 bases between. The CDR3 sequence is CASSLGALDTQYF. The CDR3 DNA follows: TGTGCCAGCAGCTTAGGGGCGTTAGATACGCAGTATTTT. Full variable domain (rest looked up from reference TRBV7-2 and TRBJ2-3): GAGVSQSPSNKVTEKGKDVELRCDPISGHTALYWYRQSLGQGLEFLIYFQGNSAPDKSGLPSDRFSAERTGGSVSTLTIQRTQQEDSAVYLCASSLGALDTQYFGPGTRLTVL.

The chain links TRBV12-3 or TRBV12-4 to TRBJ1-5; D is perhaps TRBD1 (6 bases). This CDR3 contains 14 residues. V was shortened by 5 bases and J by 7 bases, with 15 bases between the two germline ends. CDR3 in amino acids: CASSRNRVPQPQHF. In nucleotides, the CDR3 is TGTGCCAGCAGTCGGAACAGGGTTCCCCAGCCCCAGCATTTT.

The V and J genes are TRBV10-2 and TRBJ2-5, with D perhaps TRBD2 (5 bases). V was clipped by 3 bases and J by 5 bases, with 10 bases between them. The CDR3 consists of 13 residues. CDR1 and CDR2 from the germline V gene are WSHSY and SAAADI. The CDR3 spells CASSDPGSETQYF. CDR3 DNA: TGCGCCAGCAGTGATCCGGGATCGGAGACCCAGTACTTC.

This chain uses TRBV9 with TRBJ1-1; D is perhaps TRBD1 (6 bases). V lost 4 bases, J lost 0 bases, and 13 bases lay in between. This CDR3 is 15 amino acids long. Germline V gene lookup returns CDR1 SGDLS and CDR2 YYNGEE. CDR3 amino acids: CASSHTGFMNTEAFF. The CDR3 DNA reads TGTGCCAGCAGCCACACAGGGTTTATGAACACTGAAGCTTTCTTT.

Ten or more counts support this clonotype. The chain has TRBV4-3 and TRBJ2-3; no clear D. Deletions cut 0 bases from V and 1 base from J, with 14 bases between. CDR1 is LGHNA, CDR2 YSLEER, per germline. The CDR3 spans 17 residues. The CDR3 nucleotides are TGCGCCAGCAGCCAAGACGGGCTTAGTTGGGGCACAGATACGCAGTATTTT. This encodes CASSQDGLSWGTDTQYF.

This clonotype was counted between two and nine times. The chain couples TRBV7-7 to TRBJ2-7; 9 bases fit TRBD1. CDR1 SSHAT and CDR2 FNYEAQ come from the germline V gene (reference sequence). Losses at the gene ends were 5 bases for V and 3 bases for J; bases not matched to a gene: 8. The CDR3 loop spans 15 amino acids. The CDR3 nucleotides are TGTGCCAGCAGCCTAAGCCTGGACAGGGGCTACGAGCAGTACTTC. This sequence encodes CASSLSLDRGYEQYF.

This clonotype was seen ten or more times. The chain has TRBV3-1 and TRBJ1-6, with D unclear. The V end was cut by 3 bases, the J end by 10 bases, with 13 bases between. The V gene's germline CDR1 is LGHDT and CDR2 YNNKEL (reference sequence). The CDR3 runs to 14 residues. CDR3 protein: CASSQGGKDSPLHF. CDR3 DNA: TGTGCCAGCAGCCAGGGCGGCAAGGACTCACCCCTCCACTTT.

This clonotype was picked up a small number of times. This chain uses TRBV7-9 with TRBJ1-1; D gene ambiguous. CDR3 size: 12 residues. Germline lookup yields CDR1 SEHNR and CDR2 FQNEAQ (reference sequence). V was trimmed by 1 base and J by 5 bases, leaving 5 bases between them. CDR3 in amino acids: CASSLEVTEAFF. The CDR3 nucleotides are TGTGCCAGCAGCTTAGAGGTTACTGAAGCTTTCTTT.

This chain joins TRBV6-1 and TRBJ1-5; D remains unclear. The CDR3 is 12 residues long. The germline CDR1 and CDR2 sequences are MNHNS and SASEGT. Trimming stripped 3 bases from V and 5 bases from J, with 5 bases between. The CDR3 reads CASSDFYQPQHF. CDR3 bases: TGTGCCAGCAGTGACTTCTATCAGCCCCAGCATTTT.

This clonotype was counted between two and nine times. The chain carries TRBV12-3 or TRBV12-4 and TRBJ1-2; D is unresolved. The CDR3 loop spans 12 amino acids. Trimming took 3 bases from V and 8 from J, leaving 10 bases between them. CDR3 protein: CASSFGPEGYTF. The CDR3 bases are TGTGCCAGCAGTTTTGGGCCAGAGGGCTACACCTTC.